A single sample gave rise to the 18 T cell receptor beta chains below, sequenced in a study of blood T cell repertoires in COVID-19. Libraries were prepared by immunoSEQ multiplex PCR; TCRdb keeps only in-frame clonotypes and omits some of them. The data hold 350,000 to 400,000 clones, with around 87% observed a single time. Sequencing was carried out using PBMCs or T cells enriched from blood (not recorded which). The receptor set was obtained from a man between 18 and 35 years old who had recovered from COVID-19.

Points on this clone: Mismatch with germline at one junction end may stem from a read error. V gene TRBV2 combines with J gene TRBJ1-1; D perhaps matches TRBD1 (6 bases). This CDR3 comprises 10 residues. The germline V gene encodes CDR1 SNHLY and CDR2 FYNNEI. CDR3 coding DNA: TGTGCCAGCCGTCAACAGGGATCCCAATTT. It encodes CASRQQGSQF.

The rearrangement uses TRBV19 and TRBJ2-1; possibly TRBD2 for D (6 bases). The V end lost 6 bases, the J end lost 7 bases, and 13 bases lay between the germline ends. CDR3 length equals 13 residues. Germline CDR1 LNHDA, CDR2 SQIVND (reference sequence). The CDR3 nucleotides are TGTGCCAGTAGACACAACGGGGGAAATGAGCAGTTCTTC. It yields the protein CASRHNGGNEQFF. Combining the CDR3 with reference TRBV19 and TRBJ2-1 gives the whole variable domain DGGITQSPKYLFRKEGQNVTLSCEQNLNHDAMYWYRQDPGQGLRLIYYSQIVNDFQKGDIAEGYSVSREKKESFPLTVTSAQKNPTAFYLCASRHNGGNEQFFGPGTRLTVL.

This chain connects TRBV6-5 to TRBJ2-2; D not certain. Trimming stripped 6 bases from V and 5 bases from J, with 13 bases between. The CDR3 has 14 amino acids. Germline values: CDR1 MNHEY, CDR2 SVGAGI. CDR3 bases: TGTGCCAGCAGCACCCTTTTAGATACCGGGGAGCTGTTTTTT. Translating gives CASSTLLDTGELFF.

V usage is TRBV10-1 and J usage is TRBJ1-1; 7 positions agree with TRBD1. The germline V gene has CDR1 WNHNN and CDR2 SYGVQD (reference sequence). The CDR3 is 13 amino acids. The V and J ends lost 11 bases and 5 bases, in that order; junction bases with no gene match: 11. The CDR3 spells CAGIKGARTEAFF. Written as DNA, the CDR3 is TGCGCCGGCATCAAGGGGGCGCGAACTGAAGCTTTCTTT.

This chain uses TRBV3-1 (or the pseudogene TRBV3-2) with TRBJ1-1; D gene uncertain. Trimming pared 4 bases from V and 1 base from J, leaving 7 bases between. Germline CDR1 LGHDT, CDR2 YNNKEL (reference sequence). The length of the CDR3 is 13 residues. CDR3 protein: CASSPTRNTEAFF. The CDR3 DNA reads TGTGCCAGCAGCCCGACAAGGAACACTGAAGCTTTCTTT.

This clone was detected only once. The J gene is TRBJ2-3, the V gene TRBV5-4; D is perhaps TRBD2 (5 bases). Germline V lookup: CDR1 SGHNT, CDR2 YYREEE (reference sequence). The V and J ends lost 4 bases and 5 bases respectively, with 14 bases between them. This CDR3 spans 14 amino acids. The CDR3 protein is CASSLSPSGDTQYF. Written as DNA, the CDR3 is TGTGCCAGCAGCCTAAGCCCGAGCGGAGATACGCAGTATTTT.

The CDR3 DNA is TGTGCCAGCAGCTTGGTCGACAACGTGAACACTGAAGCTTTCTTT. Amino acids: CASSLVDNVNTEAFF. The genes are TRBV5-4 and TRBJ1-1; D remains ambiguous. Germline CDR1 and CDR2: SGHNT and YYREEE (reference sequence). The CDR3 is made up of 15 amino acids. V gave up 0 bases and J gave up 0 bases, with 9 bases separating them.

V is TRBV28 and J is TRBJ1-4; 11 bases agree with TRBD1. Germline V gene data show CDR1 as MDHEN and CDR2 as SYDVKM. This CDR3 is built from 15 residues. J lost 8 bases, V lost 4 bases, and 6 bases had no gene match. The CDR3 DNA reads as TGTGCCAGCAGTTCGGGGACAGGGGGGAGAGAAAAACTGTTTTTT. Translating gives CASSSGTGGREKLFF.

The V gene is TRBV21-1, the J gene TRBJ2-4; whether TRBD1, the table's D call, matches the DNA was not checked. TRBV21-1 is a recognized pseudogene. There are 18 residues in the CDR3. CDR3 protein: CASSKRAPQGLPKNIQYF. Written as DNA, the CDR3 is TGTGCCAGCAGCAAAAGGGCCCCCCAGGGGCTTCCCAAAAACATTCAGTACTTC.

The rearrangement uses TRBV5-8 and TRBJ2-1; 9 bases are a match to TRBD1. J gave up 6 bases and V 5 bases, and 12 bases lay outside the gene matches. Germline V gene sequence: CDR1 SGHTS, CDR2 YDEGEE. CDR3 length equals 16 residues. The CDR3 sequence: CASSFSPGQGSNEQFF. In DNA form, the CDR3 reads TGTGCCAGCAGTTTCTCTCCGGGACAGGGTTCCAATGAGCAGTTCTTC.

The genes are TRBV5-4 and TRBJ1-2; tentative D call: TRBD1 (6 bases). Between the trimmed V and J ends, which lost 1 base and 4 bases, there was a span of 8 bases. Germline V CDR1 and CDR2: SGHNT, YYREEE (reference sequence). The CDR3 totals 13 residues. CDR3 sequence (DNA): TGTGCCAGCAGCTTGAGACAGGTCTATGGCTACACCTTC. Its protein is CASSLRQVYGYTF.

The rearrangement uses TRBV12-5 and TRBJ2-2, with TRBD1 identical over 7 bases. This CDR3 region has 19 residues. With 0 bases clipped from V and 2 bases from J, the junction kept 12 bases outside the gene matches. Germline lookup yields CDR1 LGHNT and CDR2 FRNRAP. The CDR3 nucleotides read TGTGCTAGTGGTTTGGTAGTATTCAAGGGGGCGTTTAACACCGGGGAGCTGTTTTTT. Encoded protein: CASGLVVFKGAFNTGELFF.

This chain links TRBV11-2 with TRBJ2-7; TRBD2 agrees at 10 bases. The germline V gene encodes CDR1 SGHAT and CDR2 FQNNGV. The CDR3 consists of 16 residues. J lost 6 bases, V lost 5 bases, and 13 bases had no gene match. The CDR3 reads CASSPMPPASGSEQYF. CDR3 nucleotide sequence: TGTGCCAGCAGCCCAATGCCCCCCGCTAGCGGGAGCGAGCAGTACTTC.

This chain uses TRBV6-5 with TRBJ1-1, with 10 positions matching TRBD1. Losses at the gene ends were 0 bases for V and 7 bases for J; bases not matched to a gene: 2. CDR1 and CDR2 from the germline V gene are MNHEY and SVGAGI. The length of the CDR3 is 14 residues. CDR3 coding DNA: TGTGCCAGCAGTTACTCGGGACAGGGGTTTGAAGCTTTCTTT. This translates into CASSYSGQGFEAFF.

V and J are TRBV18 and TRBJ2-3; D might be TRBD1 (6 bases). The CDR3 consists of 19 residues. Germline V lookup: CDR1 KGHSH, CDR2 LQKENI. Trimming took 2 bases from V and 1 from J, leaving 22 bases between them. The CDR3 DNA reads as TGTGCCAGCTCACCAAACGAAGGGGGTTGGGGCCGGGGCACAGATACGCAGTATTTT. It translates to CASSPNEGGWGRGTDTQYF.

The CDR3 sequence: CASSYTGAEAFF. The CDR3 DNA sequence: TGTGCCAGTAGCTACACAGGGGCTGAAGCTTTCTTT. This chain links TRBV19 with TRBJ1-1, with 7 bases lining up with TRBD1. The V gene's germline CDR1 is LNHDA and CDR2 SQIVND (reference sequence). CDR3 length equals 12 residues. V gave up 6 bases and J gave up 6 bases; unmatched junction bases: 4.

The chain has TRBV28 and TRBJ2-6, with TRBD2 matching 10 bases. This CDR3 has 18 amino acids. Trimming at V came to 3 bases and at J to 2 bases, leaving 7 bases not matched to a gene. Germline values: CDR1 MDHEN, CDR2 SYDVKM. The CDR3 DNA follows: TGTGCCAGCAGTTTCTGGACTAGCGGAACCCCTGGGGCCAACGTCCTGACTTTC. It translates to CASSFWTSGTPGANVLTF.

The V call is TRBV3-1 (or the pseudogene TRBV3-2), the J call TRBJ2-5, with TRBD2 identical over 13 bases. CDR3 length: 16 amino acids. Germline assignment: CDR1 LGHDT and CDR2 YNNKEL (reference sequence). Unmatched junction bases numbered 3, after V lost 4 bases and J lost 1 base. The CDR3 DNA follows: TGTGCCAGCAGCCCCTGGACTAGCGGGGGCCAAGAGACCCAGTACTTC. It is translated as CASSPWTSGGQETQYF.